This T cell receptor beta chain stems from a study of patients and donors after allogeneic stem cell transplantation. TCRdb re-called the RT-PCR reads with MiXCR, one entry per CDR3 protein. The data show more than 850,000 distinct CDR3 sequences, more than 15% seen once. Germline V CDR1 and CDR2: SEHNR, FQNEAQ (reference sequence). The CDR3 runs 15 residues. Trimming at V came to 4 bases and at J to 5 bases, leaving 4 bases not matched to a gene. The sequenced material came from blood, either unsorted or a sorted T cell fraction (not recorded which). The receptor was isolated from a human donor who was either an allogeneic HSCT recipient or a stem cell or donor lymphocyte infusion donor (not recorded which). It is not recorded whose cells these are; they may come from a transplant donor. The chain joins TRBV7-9 to TRBJ2-7, with TRBD2 identical over 14 bases. The CDR3 nucleotides read TGTGCCAGCAGCTGGGGACTAGCGGGAGTAGACGAGCAGTACTTC. The encoded protein is CASSWGLAGVDEQYF.